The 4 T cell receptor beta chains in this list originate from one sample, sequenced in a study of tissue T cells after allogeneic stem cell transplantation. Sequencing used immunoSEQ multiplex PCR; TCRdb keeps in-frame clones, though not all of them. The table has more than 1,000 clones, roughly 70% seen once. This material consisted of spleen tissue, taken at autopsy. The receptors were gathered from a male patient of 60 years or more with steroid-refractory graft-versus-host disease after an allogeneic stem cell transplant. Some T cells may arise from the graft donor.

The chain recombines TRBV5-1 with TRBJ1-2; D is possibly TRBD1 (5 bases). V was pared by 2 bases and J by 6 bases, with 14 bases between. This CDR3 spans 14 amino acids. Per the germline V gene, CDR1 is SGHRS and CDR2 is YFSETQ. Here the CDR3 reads CASSFQGGQNGYTF. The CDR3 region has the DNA TGCGCCAGCAGCTTCCAGGGAGGCCAAAATGGCTACACCTTC.

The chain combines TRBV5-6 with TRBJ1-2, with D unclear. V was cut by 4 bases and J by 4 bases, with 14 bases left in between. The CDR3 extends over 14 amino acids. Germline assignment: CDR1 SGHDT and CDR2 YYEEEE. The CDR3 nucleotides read TGTGCCAGCAGCCTCGGTTTGACACGCTATGGCTACACCTTC. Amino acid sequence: CASSLGLTRYGYTF.

In DNA, the CDR3 is TGTGCCAGCAGCTTGGTACGCGAGACCCAGTACTTC. The encoded protein is CASSLVRETQYF. The chain recombines TRBV5-6 with TRBJ2-5; no firm D call. Trimming pared 0 bases from V and 5 bases from J, leaving 5 bases between. The CDR3 runs to 12 residues. The germline CDR1 and CDR2 sequences are SGHDT and YYEEEE.

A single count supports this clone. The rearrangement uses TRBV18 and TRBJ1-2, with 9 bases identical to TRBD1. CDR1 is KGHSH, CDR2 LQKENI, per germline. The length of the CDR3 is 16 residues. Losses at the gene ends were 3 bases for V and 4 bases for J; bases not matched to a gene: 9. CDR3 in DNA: TGTGCCAGCTCACCGCGGACAGGGGAGAAAGGCTATGGCTACACCTTC. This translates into CASSPRTGEKGYGYTF.